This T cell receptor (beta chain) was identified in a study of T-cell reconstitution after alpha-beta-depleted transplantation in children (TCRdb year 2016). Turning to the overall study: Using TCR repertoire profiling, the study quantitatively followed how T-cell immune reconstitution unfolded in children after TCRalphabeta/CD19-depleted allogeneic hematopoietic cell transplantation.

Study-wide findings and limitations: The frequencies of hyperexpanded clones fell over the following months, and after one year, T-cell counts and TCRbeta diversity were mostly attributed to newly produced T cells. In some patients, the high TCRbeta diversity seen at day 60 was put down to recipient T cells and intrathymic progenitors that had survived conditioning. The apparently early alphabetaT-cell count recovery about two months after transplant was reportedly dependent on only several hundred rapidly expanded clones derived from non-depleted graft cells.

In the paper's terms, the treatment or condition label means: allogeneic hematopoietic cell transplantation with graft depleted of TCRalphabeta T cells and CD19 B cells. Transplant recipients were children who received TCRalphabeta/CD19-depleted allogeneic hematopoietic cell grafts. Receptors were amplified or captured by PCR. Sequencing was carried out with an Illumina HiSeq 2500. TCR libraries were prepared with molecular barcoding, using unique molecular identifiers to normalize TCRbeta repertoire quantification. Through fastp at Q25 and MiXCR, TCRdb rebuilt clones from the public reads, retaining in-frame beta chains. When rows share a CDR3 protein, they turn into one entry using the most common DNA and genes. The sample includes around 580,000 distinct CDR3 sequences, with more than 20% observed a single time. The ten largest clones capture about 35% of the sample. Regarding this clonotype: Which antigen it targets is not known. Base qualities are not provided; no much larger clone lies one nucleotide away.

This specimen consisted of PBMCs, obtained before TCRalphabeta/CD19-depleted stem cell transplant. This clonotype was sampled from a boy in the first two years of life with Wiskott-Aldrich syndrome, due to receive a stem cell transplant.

The CDR3 protein is CASTRTGPLNTEAFF. The DNA is as follows: TGTGCCAGCACCCGGACAGGGCCACTGAACACTGAAGCTTTCTTT. The chain is assembled from TRBV6-1 and TRBJ1-1; 8 bases in the middle match TRBD1. Counted from cysteine to phenylalanine, this CDR3 has 15 amino acids. Left in the record is the CDR3 DNA by itself, 45 bases read in frame from the first base. Trimmed from V: 7 bases; trimmed from J: 0 bases; junction bases lacking a gene match: 7. Via the germline V gene, CDR1 is MNHNS and CDR2 SASEGT.